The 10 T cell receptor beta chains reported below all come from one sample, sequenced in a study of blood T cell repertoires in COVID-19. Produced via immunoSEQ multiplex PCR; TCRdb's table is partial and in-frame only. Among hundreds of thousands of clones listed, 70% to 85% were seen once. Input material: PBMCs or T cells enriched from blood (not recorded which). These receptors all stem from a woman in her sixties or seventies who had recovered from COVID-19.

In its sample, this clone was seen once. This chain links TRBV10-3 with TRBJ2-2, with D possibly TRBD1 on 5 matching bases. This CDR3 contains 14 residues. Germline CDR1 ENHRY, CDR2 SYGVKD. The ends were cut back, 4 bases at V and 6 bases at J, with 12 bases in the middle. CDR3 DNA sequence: TGTGCCATCAGTGCAGAACAGGTGGCCGGGGAGCTGTTTTTT. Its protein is CAISAEQVAGELFF.

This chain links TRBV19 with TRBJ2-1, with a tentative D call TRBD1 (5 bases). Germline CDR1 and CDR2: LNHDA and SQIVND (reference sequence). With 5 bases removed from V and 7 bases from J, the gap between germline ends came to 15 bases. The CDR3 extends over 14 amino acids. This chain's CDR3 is CASSRQGPGNEQFF. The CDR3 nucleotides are TGTGCCAGTAGTCGGCAGGGTCCGGGTAATGAGCAGTTCTTC.

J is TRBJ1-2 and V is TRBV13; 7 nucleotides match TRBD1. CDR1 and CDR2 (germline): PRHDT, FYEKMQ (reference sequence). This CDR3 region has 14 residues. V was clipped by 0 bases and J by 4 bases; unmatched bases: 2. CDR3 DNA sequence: TGTGCCAGCAGCTTAGGACAGGGGAGCTATGGCTACACCTTC. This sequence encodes CASSLGQGSYGYTF.

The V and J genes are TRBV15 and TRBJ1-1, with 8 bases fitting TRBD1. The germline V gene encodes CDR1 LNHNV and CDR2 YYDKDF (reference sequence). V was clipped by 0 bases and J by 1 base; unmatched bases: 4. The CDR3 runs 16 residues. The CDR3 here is CATSRDNRGKNTEAFF. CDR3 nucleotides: TGTGCCACCAGCAGAGACAACAGGGGGAAGAACACTGAAGCTTTCTTT.

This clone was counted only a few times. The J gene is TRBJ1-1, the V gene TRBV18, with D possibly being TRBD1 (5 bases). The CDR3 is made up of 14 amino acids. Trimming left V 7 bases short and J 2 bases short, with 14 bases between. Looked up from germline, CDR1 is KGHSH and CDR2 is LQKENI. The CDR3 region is CASLWSGLNTEAFF. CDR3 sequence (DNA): TGTGCCAGCTTGTGGTCAGGGCTAAACACTGAAGCTTTCTTT.

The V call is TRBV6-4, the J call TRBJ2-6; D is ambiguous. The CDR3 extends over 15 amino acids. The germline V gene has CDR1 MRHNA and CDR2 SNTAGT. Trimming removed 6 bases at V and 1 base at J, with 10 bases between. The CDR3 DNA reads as TGTGCCAGCAGCCCCACAAGTTCTGGGGCCAACGTCCTGACTTTC. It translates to CASSPTSSGANVLTF.

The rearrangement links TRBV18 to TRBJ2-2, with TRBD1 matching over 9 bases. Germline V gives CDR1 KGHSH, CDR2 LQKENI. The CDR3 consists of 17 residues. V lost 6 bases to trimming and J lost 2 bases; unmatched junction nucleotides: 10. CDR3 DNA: TGTGCCAGCTCGCCCTGGGGACAGGGAGCAAACACCGGGGAGCTGTTTTTT. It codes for CASSPWGQGANTGELFF.

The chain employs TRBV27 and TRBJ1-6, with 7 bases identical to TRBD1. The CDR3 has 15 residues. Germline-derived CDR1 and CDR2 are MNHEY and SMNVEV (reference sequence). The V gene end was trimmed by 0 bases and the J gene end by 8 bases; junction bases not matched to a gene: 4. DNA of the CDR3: TGTGCCAGCAGTTTATCGGGGACAGTACATTCACCCCTCCACTTT. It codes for CASSLSGTVHSPLHF.

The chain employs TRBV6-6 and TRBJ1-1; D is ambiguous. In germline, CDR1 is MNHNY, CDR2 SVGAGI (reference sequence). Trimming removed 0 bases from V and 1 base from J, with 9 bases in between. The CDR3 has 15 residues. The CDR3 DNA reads TGTGCCAGCAGTTACTCGCTAGACCAGAACACTGAAGCTTTCTTT. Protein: CASSYSLDQNTEAFF.

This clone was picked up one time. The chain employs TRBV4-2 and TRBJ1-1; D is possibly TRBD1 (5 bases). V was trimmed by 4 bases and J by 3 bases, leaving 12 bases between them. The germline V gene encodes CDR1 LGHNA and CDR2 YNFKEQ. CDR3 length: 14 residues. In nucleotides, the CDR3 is TGTGCCAGCAGCCGCCCGACAGCAGACACTGAAGCTTTCTTT. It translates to CASSRPTADTEAFF.